This T cell receptor (beta chain) was captured by sequencing in a study of cytomegalovirus exposure and HLA in healthy donors. Germline trimming cut 3 bases from V and 7 bases from J; bases unmatched to any gene: 14. The CDR3 contains 16 residues. Germline values: CDR1 SGHDT, CDR2 YYEEEE. The study ran its PCR with 60 Vbeta and 13 Jbeta primers. Here immunoSEQ multiplex PCR was the method, and the copy in TCRdb shows in-frame clones only, minus some. In the table there are tens of thousands of clones, 80% of which are singletons. The sequencing sample was made of PBMCs. The V gene is TRBV5-6, the J gene TRBJ2-5, with 8 bases that match TRBD2. This receptor was obtained from a woman in her forties or fifties in good health and CMV-seropositive. This chain's CDR3 is CASSSVMERERGTQYF. DNA for the CDR3: TGTGCCAGCAGCTCGGTAATGGAGCGGGAGAGGGGGACCCAGTACTTC.